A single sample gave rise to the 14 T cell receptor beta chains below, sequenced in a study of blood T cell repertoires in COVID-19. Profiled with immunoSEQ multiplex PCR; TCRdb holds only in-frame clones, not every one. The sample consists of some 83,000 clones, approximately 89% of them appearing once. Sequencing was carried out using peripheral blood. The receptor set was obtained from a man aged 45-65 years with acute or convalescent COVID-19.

CDR3 in amino acids: CASSETGTGRNEQFF. Here the CDR3 DNA reads TGCGCCAGCAGTGAAACCGGGACAGGGCGTAATGAGCAGTTCTTC. The chain couples TRBV10-1 to TRBJ2-1, with 9 bases fitting TRBD1. V was clipped by 3 bases and J by 7 bases; unmatched bases: 7. CDR3 length: 15 residues. Looked up from germline, CDR1 is WNHNN and CDR2 is SYGVQD (reference sequence).

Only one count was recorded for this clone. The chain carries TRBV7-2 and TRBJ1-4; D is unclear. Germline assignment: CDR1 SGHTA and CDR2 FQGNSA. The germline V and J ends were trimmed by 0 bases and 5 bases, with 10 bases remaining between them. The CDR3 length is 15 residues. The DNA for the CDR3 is TGTGCCAGCAGCTTAGCGCACAGTAAGAATGAAAAACTGTTTTTT. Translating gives CASSLAHSKNEKLFF.

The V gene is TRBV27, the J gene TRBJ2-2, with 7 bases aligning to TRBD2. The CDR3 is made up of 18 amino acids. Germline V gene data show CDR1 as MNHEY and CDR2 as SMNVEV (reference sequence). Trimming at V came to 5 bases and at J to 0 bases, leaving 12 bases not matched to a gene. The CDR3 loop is CASSRTGSGRSNTGELFF. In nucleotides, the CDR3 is TGTGCCAGCAGTAGAACAGGTAGCGGGCGCTCGAACACCGGGGAGCTGTTTTTT.

The CDR3 region has the DNA TGTGCCGGTACAGGGAGAAGGACAGATACGCAGTATTTT. Its protein is CAGTGRRTDTQYF. The chain couples TRBV2 to TRBJ2-3; possibly TRBD1 for D (6 bases). Germline-derived CDR1 and CDR2 are SNHLY and FYNNEI. The CDR3 is made up of 13 amino acids. Deletions cut 11 bases from V and 3 bases from J, with 15 bases between.

The DNA of the CDR3 is TGTGCCAGTAGTATAGTTGGACGGGAGGGATCCTTGGAGCAGTTCTTC. Residues: CASSIVGREGSLEQFF. The chain joins TRBV19 to TRBJ2-1; 8 positions match TRBD2. Trimming at V came to 1 base and at J to 10 bases, leaving 12 bases not matched to a gene. Germline V gives CDR1 LNHDA, CDR2 SQIVND (reference sequence). The CDR3 loop spans 16 amino acids.

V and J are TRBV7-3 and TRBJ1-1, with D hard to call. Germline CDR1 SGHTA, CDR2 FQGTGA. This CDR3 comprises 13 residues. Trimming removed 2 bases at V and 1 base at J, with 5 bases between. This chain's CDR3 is CASSLGQNTEAFF. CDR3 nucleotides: TGTGCCAGCAGCTTAGGGCAGAACACTGAAGCTTTCTTT.

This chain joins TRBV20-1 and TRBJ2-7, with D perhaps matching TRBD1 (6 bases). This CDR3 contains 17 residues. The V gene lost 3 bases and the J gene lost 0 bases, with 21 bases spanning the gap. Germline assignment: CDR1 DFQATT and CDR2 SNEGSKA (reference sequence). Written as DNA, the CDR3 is TGCAGTGCTAGTGATTGGGGCCACAGGGAAAGCTCCTACGAGCAGTACTTC. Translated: CSASDWGHRESSYEQYF.

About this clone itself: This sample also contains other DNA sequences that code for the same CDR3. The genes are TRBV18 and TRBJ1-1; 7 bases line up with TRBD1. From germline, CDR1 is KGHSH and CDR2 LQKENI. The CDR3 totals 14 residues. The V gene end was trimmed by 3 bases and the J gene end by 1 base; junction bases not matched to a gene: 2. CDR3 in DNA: TGTGCCAGCTCACCCGACAGGGCGAACACTGAAGCTTTCTTT. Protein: CASSPDRANTEAFF.

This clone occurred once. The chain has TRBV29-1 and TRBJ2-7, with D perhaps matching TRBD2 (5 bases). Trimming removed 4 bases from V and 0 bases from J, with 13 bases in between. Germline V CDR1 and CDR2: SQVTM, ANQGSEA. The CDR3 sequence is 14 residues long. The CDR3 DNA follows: TGCAGCGTTGCGGCTAGCCCTAACTCCTACGAGCAGTACTTC. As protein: CSVAASPNSYEQYF.

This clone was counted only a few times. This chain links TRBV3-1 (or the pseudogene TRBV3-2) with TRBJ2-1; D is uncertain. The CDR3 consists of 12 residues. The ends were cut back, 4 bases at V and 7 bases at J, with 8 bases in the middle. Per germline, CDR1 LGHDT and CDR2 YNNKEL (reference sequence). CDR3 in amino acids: CASSRLNNEQFF. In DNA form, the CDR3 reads TGTGCCAGCAGCCGACTTAATAATGAGCAGTTCTTC.

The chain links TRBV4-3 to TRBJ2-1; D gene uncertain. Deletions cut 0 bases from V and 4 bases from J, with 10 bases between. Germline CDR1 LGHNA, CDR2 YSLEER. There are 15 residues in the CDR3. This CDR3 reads CASSQDIILYNEQFF. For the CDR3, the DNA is TGCGCCAGCAGCCAAGATATAATCCTATACAATGAGCAGTTCTTC.

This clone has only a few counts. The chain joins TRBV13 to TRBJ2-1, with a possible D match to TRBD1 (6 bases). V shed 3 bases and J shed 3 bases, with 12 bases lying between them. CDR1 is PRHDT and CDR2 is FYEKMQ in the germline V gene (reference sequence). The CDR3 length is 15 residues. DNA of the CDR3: TGTGCCAGCAGCTTTTCGGGACACATCTACAATGAGCAGTTCTTC. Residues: CASSFSGHIYNEQFF.

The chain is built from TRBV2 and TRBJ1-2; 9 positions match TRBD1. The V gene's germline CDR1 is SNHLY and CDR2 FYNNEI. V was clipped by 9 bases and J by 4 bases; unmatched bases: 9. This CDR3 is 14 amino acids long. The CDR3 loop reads CASTPQGARYGYTF. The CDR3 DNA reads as TGTGCCAGTACTCCACAGGGGGCTCGCTATGGCTACACCTTC. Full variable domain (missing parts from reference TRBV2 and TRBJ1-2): EPEVTQTPSHQVTQMGQEVILRCVPISNHLYFYWYRQILGQKVEFLVSFYNNEISEKSEIFDDQFSVERPDGSNFTLKIRSTKLEDSAMYFCASTPQGARYGYTFGSGTRLTVV.

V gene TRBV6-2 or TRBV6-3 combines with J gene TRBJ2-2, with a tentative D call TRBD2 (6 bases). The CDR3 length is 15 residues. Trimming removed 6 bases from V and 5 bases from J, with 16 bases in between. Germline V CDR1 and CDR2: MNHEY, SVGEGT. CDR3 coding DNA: TGTGCCAGCAGCCCCCTATGGGGACTTACCGGGGAGCTGTTTTTT. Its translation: CASSPLWGLTGELFF.